Listed here is a single T cell receptor beta chain. The data derive from a study of blood T cells in healthy people across ages. Germline CDR1 SEHNR, CDR2 FQNEAQ (reference sequence). The ends were cut back, 2 bases at V and 3 bases at J, with 10 bases in the middle. CDR3 length: 14 amino acids. Then a second PCR, running roughly 7 to 11 cycles, was carried out with a sample-barcoded 5' primer and a J-beta primer mix. TCRdb used MiXCR to reprocess the 5' RACE reads, holding one entry per CDR3 protein. The sample holds approximately 1.5 million distinct CDR3 sequences, about 42% seen once. Specimen: blood. The TCR originated in a woman aged 18-29 years in good health. V is TRBV7-9 and J is TRBJ1-2; no definite D call. CDR3 amino acids: CASSLLSSYYGYTF. CDR3 in DNA: TGTGCCAGCAGCTTACTGTCATCTTACTATGGCTACACCTTC.